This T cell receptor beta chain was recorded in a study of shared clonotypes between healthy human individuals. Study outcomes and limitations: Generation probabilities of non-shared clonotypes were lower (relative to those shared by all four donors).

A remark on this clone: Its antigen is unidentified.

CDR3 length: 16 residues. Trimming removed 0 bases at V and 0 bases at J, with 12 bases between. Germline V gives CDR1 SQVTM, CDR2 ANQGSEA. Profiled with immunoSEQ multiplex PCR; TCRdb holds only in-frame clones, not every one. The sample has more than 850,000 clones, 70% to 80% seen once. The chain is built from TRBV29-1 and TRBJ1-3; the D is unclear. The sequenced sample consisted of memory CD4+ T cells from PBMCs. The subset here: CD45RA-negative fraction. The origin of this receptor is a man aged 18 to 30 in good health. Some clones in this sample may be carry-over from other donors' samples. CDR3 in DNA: TGCAGCGTTGAAGACTCGAGAACGGGCTCTGGAAACACCATATATTTT. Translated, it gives CSVEDSRTGSGNTIYF.